Given below is one T cell receptor beta chain in context. The antigen is unknown. Peripheral blood and lesional scalp punch biopsies were taken from alopecia areata patients. Using a FACSAria, the CD4+ and CD8+ T cells were sorted from the PBMCs. The source of the sample is a study of CD8+ T cells in alopecia areata. Study information: The study gave treated patients oral tofacitinib at 5 to 10 mg twice daily.

V lost 0 bases to trimming and J lost 5 bases, with 13 bases between them. Germline-derived CDR1 and CDR2 are MGHRA and YSYEKL. The CDR3 extends over 15 amino acids. In each case, RNA was isolated and then reverse transcribed into cDNA as the sequencing template. Measured with immunoSEQ multiplex PCR; TCRdb has only the in-frame clones, and not every one. This repertoire shows about 140,000 clones, roughly half found once; its top ten account for about 1%. Overall study findings and caveats: Lesional tissue from the scalp (especially in alopecia totalis/universalis) showed higher clonality than normal scalp.

This receptor was identified in a human donor with alopecia areata. The chain couples TRBV4-1 to TRBJ2-5, with D perhaps matching TRBD2 (6 bases). The sample here was CD4+ T cells sorted from blood, taken at week 0. The CDR3 sequence: CASSQDWGGLETQYF. The CDR3 DNA follows: TGCGCCAGCAGCCAAGATTGGGGAGGATTGGAGACCCAGTACTTC.